Listed here are 16 T cell receptor beta chains from one sample, sequenced in a study of cytomegalovirus exposure and HLA in healthy donors. 60 Vbeta and 13 Jbeta primers were used in PCR. The table came from immunoSEQ multiplex PCR; TCRdb's copy has only in-frame clones and leaves some out. The table records roughly 230,000 clones, 92% of them present only once. Source material: PBMCs. All receptors derive from a girl aged 2-10 years in good health and CMV-seronegative.

The rearrangement uses TRBV7-9 and TRBJ2-7; 9 bases match TRBD1. The germline V gene has CDR1 SEHNR and CDR2 FQNEAQ (reference sequence). V lost 4 bases to trimming and J lost 3 bases; unmatched junction nucleotides: 7. This CDR3 is built from 15 residues. CDR3 nucleotides: TGTGCCAGCAGCTCCATGACAGGGGGAAACTACGAGCAGTACTTC. This gives the protein CASSSMTGGNYEQYF.

The chain recombines TRBV9 with TRBJ2-1; 9 bases agree with TRBD2. This CDR3 is 17 amino acids long. Germline V gene lookup returns CDR1 SGDLS and CDR2 YYNGEE. V was pared by 3 bases and J by 7 bases, with 14 bases of the junction left unmatched. The CDR3: CASSDPYRAGGVNEQFF. CDR3 DNA: TGTGCCAGCAGCGACCCGTACAGGGCGGGGGGGGTTAATGAGCAGTTCTTC.

The gene calls are TRBV27 and TRBJ2-5; perhaps TRBD2 as D (5 bases). The CDR3 loop spans 14 amino acids. Deletions cut 6 bases from V and 5 bases from J, with 16 bases between. Germline CDR1 MNHEY, CDR2 SMNVEV (reference sequence). CDR3 region: CASRSLASMETQYF. The DNA for the CDR3 is TGTGCCAGCAGGTCCCTGGCTAGCATGGAGACCCAGTACTTC.

This sequence joins TRBV5-1 and TRBJ2-5, with unresolved D. V was shortened by 0 bases and J by 5 bases, with 11 bases between the two germline ends. This CDR3 comprises 14 residues. Germline V gene sequence: CDR1 SGHRS, CDR2 YFSETQ. CDR3 coding DNA: TGCGCCAGCAGCTTGGCCCATCCTCGGGAGACCCAGTACTTC. Protein product: CASSLAHPRETQYF.

CDR3 amino acids: CASSPKGLAGAPYEQFF. CDR3 in DNA: TGTGCCAGCAGCCCGAAGGGACTAGCGGGAGCGCCCTATGAGCAGTTCTTC. The chain couples TRBV13 to TRBJ2-1; 14 nucleotides line up with TRBD2. The CDR3 has 17 amino acids. Germline values: CDR1 PRHDT, CDR2 FYEKMQ (reference sequence). J was trimmed by 8 bases and V by 5 bases; bases with no gene match: 11.

The table lists this clone with a count of one. The CDR3 DNA is TGTGCCAGCAGCTTGGCTGCTACCCTCTACAATGAGCAGTTCTTC. It encodes CASSLAATLYNEQFF. The gene calls are TRBV5-4 and TRBJ2-1; D is unclear. The V gene lost 0 bases and the J gene lost 3 bases, with 10 bases spanning the gap. The germline V gene has CDR1 SGHNT and CDR2 YYREEE (reference sequence). This CDR3 spans 15 amino acids.

The sample holds one count of this clone. The V and J genes are TRBV6-5 and TRBJ2-7; 7 bases line up with TRBD2. Germline V gene sequence: CDR1 MNHEY, CDR2 SVGAGI. The CDR3 is 15 residues long. J lost 5 bases, V lost 2 bases, and 9 bases had no gene match. CDR3 coding DNA: TGTGCCAGCAGTTACGCGGCGGGAGTCTCACACGAGCAGTACTTC. This translates into CASSYAAGVSHEQYF.

The chain couples TRBV7-9 to TRBJ2-5; D might be TRBD1 (6 bases). This CDR3 has 14 amino acids. The V gene lost 5 bases and the J gene lost 5 bases, with 15 bases spanning the gap. CDR1 and CDR2 (germline): SEHNR, FQNEAQ (reference sequence). The CDR3 nucleotides read TGTGCCAGCAGCCCGAGCAGGGGTTCGGAGACCCAGTACTTC. This sequence encodes CASSPSRGSETQYF.

The V gene is TRBV11-3, the J gene TRBJ1-1; no firm D call. With 3 bases removed from V and 1 base from J, the gap between germline ends came to 6 bases. The germline V gene encodes CDR1 SGHNT and CDR2 YENEEA. The CDR3 is 13 residues long. The CDR3 DNA reads TGTGCCAGCAGCTTTGGAGGGAACACTGAAGCTTTCTTT. It codes for CASSFGGNTEAFF.

The chain carries TRBV19 and TRBJ1-1; the match to TRBD1 covers 8 bases. This CDR3 has 13 residues. Per the germline V gene, CDR1 is LNHDA and CDR2 is SQIVND (reference sequence). V was clipped by 9 bases and J by 6 bases; unmatched bases: 9. CDR3 in DNA: TGTGCCAGCCAGGACAGGGTCTTTCCTGAAGCTTTCTTT. Residues: CASQDRVFPEAFF.

This chain links TRBV28 with TRBJ2-1; D gene ambiguous. The V and J ends lost 4 bases and 9 bases respectively, with 13 bases between them. The CDR3 contains 13 residues. CDR1 is MDHEN and CDR2 is SYDVKM in the germline V gene. DNA for the CDR3: TGTGCCAGCAGTTGGCCCTCCGCGGTTGAGCAGTTCTTC. It encodes CASSWPSAVEQFF.

This chain connects TRBV5-1 to TRBJ1-1, with 8 bases fitting TRBD1. This CDR3 spans 16 amino acids. J was trimmed by 1 base and V by 0 bases; bases with no gene match: 5. Germline CDR1 is SGHRS and CDR2 is YFSETQ. The CDR3 nucleotides are TGCGCCAGCAGCTTGGTAGGACAGGGTGGGAACACTGAAGCTTTCTTT. Encoded protein: CASSLVGQGGNTEAFF.

V gene TRBV13 combines with J gene TRBJ1-2; D is unclear. The CDR3 sequence is 13 residues long. V lost 5 bases, J lost 3 bases, and 10 bases lay in between. Germline V CDR1 and CDR2: PRHDT, FYEKMQ (reference sequence). The CDR3 sequence is CASSIHTYYGYTF. In DNA form, the CDR3 reads TGTGCCAGCAGCATCCACACGTACTATGGCTACACCTTC.

The chain couples TRBV19 to TRBJ2-1; 7 bases agree with TRBD1. The CDR3 runs 11 residues. CDR1 and CDR2 (germline): LNHDA, SQIVND (reference sequence). After removal of 6 bases from V and 12 bases from J, the junction contained 5 bases not matched to a gene. CDR3 in DNA: TGTGCCAGTAGGGACAGGTTAAGGCAGTTCTTC. This gives the protein CASRDRLRQFF.

The chain couples TRBV5-1 to TRBJ1-6, with a possible D match to TRBD1 (5 bases). CDR1 SGHRS and CDR2 YFSETQ come from the germline V gene. Between the trimmed V and J ends, which lost 0 bases and 7 bases, there was a span of 17 bases. CDR3 size: 17 residues. The CDR3 loop reads CASSLGRRAETNSPLHF. The CDR3 region has the DNA TGCGCCAGCAGCTTGGGTCGCAGGGCTGAGACCAATTCACCCCTCCACTTT.

The rearrangement uses TRBV5-4 and TRBJ2-2; tentatively, D is TRBD1 (6 bases). Germline lookup yields CDR1 SGHNT and CDR2 YYREEE (reference sequence). CDR3 size: 16 residues. V was cut by 0 bases and J by 0 bases, with 9 bases left in between. CDR3 bases: TGTGCCAGCAGCTTGGTGACAGGATCGAACACCGGGGAGCTGTTTTTT. This gives the protein CASSLVTGSNTGELFF.